The 21 T cell receptor beta chains in this list originate from one sample, sequenced in a study of T cells in women clearing cervical HPV infection. Data came from immunoSEQ multiplex PCR; TCRdb stores just in-frame clones and leaves some out. This listing includes some 24,000 clones. Sequencing input: blood buffy coat. All receptors come from a woman aged 18 to 75 with a cervical HPV16 infection that either progressed to CIN3+ or cleared (not recorded which).

Details on this clone: One end of the junction varies from germline; a read error may be responsible. With the read ending 3 residues before the CDR3 end, the germline J gene is used to fill in that end. Other DNA sequences from this sample encode an identical CDR3 as well. V gene TRBV30 combines with J gene TRBJ1-3, with no clear D. CDR3 length: 13 amino acids. Germline V gene lookup returns CDR1 GTSNPN and CDR2 SVGIG (reference sequence). CDR3 DNA, as far as it was read: TGTGCCTGGGACTATGGCTCTGGAAACACG. The encoded protein is CAWDYGSGNT. The whole CDR3 is CAWDYGSGNTIYF.

Remarks on this clone: The read stops 3 residues short of the end of the CDR3; the missing end is completed from the germline J gene. This sequence joins TRBV20-1 and TRBJ2-5, with 7 bases lining up with TRBD2. The CDR3 contains 13 residues. The germline V gene encodes CDR1 DFQATT and CDR2 SNEGSKA (reference sequence). Trimming cost V 5 bases and J 5 bases; bases outside gene matches: 8. CDR3 bases read: TGCAGTGCTTCTTTGCGGGGGAAGGAGACC. Residues: CSASLRGKET. The whole CDR3 sequence reads CSASLRGKETQYF.

Worth noting for this clone: The CDR3 goes on 3 residues after the read ends, and that part is filled in from the germline J gene. Additional DNA sequences in this sample encode the identical CDR3. The chain carries TRBV11-2 and TRBJ1-3, with 9 bases lining up with TRBD1. The CDR3 runs to 15 residues. Losses at the gene ends were 5 bases for V and 2 bases for J; bases not matched to a gene: 4. Germline CDR1 and CDR2: SGHAT and FQNNGV. CDR3 loop: CASSNRDRAGNTIYF. The sequenced part of the CDR3 DNA is TGTGCCAGCAGCAACAGGGACAGGGCTGGAAACACC.

As for this clone: Read data end 3 residues before the CDR3 end; the end is taken from the germline J gene. The chain combines TRBV20-1 with TRBJ2-1; D call uncertain. The CDR3 has 15 residues. Trimming shortened V by 5 bases and J by 6 bases, and 20 bases separated the two germline ends. Germline CDR1 and CDR2: DFQATT and SNEGSKA (reference sequence). CDR3 DNA, as far as it was read: TGCAGTGCTCCCCACTCCCTACCGATGGTCAATGAG. Its translation: CSAPHSLPMVNE. The entire CDR3 protein reads CSAPHSLPMVNEQFF.

In the case of this clone: At one end, the junction sequence differs from germline, possibly due to a read error. The read terminates 3 residues ahead of where the CDR3 ends, so the germline J gene completes it. This sample includes further DNA sequences coding for the same CDR3. V is TRBV5-1 and J is TRBJ1-3; 8 positions agree with TRBD1. CDR1 SGHRS and CDR2 YFSETQ come from the germline V gene. The CDR3 has 16 amino acids. This chain's CDR3 is CASSQGQAVSGNTIYF. Incomplete CDR3 DNA: TGCGCCAGCAGCCAGGGACAGGCGGTCTCTGGAAACACG. Full variable domain (outside the CDR3, taken from reference TRBV5-1 and TRBJ1-3): KAGVTQTPRYLIKTRGQQVTLSCSPISGHRSVSWYQQTPGQGLQFLFEYFSETQRNKGNFPGRFSGRQFSNSRSEMNVSTLELGDSALYLCASSQGQAVSGNTIYFGEGSWLTVV.

A word on this clone: The read stops 3 residues short of the end of the CDR3; the missing end is completed from the germline J gene. The chain uses TRBV2 and TRBJ2-2; D is possibly TRBD2 (6 bases). CDR1 and CDR2 (germline): SNHLY, FYNNEI. The ends were cut back, 4 bases at V and 0 bases at J, with 12 bases in the middle. The CDR3 spans 16 residues. The CDR3 here is CASSAWRETNTGELFF. The DNA read from the CDR3 is TGTGCCAGCAGTGCCTGGCGGGAAACGAACACCGGGGAG.

This clone counts as medium-sized by frequency. The sequence runs out 3 residues before the end of the CDR3; the remainder is reconstructed from the germline J gene. The rearrangement links TRBV19 to TRBJ2-3; TRBD2 aligns across 8 bases. This CDR3 region has 15 residues. Germline loops: CDR1 LNHDA, CDR2 SQIVND (reference sequence). Trimming at V came to 3 bases and at J to 3 bases, leaving 5 bases not matched to a gene. The chain's CDR3 is CASSIETSGTDTQYF. Partial CDR3 DNA: TGTGCCAGTAGTATTGAAACTAGCGGAACAGATACG.

As regards this clone: The read finishes 3 residues shy of the CDR3 end, and the germline J gene is used to complete it. The rearrangement links TRBV30 to TRBJ2-4; D is unclear. The CDR3 covers 14 residues. Germline values: CDR1 GTSNPN, CDR2 SVGIG (reference sequence). Incomplete CDR3 DNA: TGTGCCTGGAGTGTACGACGTACTAACTATGGT. This codes for CAWSVRRTNYG. The full CDR3 sequence reads CAWSVRRTNYGQYF.

A remark on this clone: Read data end 3 residues before the CDR3 end; the end is taken from the germline J gene. The chain has TRBV5-1 and TRBJ2-4; a possible D gene is TRBD1 (7 bases). This CDR3 spans 20 amino acids. In germline, CDR1 is SGHRS, CDR2 YFSETQ. V was clipped by 4 bases and J by 3 bases, with 29 bases between them. CDR3 DNA (partial): TGCGCCAGCAGCCTGAGTAGACAGGGACTTCCTCCCTCAGGCAAAAACATT. This sequence encodes CASSLSRQGLPPSGKNI. Given in full, the CDR3 is CASSLSRQGLPPSGKNIQYF.

With regard to this clone: The read stops 3 residues short of the end of the CDR3; the missing end is completed from the germline J gene. V gene TRBV7-8 combines with J gene TRBJ2-5, with 7 bases fitting TRBD1. Germline loops: CDR1 SGHVS, CDR2 FQNEAQ. J lost 4 bases, V lost 7 bases, and 6 bases had no gene match. This CDR3 spans 13 amino acids. This CDR3 reads CASNRGLVETQYF. The CDR3 bases that were read are TGTGCCAGCAACAGGGGTTTGGTAGAGACC. The full variable domain, rest sourced from reference TRBV7-8 and TRBJ2-5, is GAGVSQSPRYKVAKRGQDVALRCDPISGHVSLFWYQQALGQGPEFLTYFQNEAQLDKSGLPSDRFFAERPEGSVSTLKIQRTQQEDSAVYLCASNRGLVETQYFGPGTRLLVL.

Comment on this clone: The read gets to within 3 residues of the CDR3 end, and the germline J gene fills in the rest. This chain uses TRBV5-4 with TRBJ2-7, with no clear D. Trimming left V 1 base short and J 0 bases short, with 11 bases between. The CDR3 loop spans 15 amino acids. The germline CDR1 and CDR2 sequences are SGHNT and YYREEE (reference sequence). Partial CDR3 DNA: TGTGCCAGCAGCTTGAGTAGTTCTAGCTCCTACGAG. It translates to CASSLSSSSSYE. From start to end, the CDR3 is CASSLSSSSSYEQYF.

Concerning this clone: The CDR3 end is not reached by the read, which stops 3 residues before it; the germline J gene fills it in. The rearrangement links TRBV7-2 to TRBJ2-2; D not resolved. V was cut by 2 bases and J by 4 bases, with 11 bases left in between. The CDR3 has 15 amino acids. CDR1 and CDR2 (germline): SGHTA, FQGNSA. CDR3 DNA (partial): TGTGCCAGCAGCTTACAACGTCTATCCACCGGGGAG. This encodes CASSLQRLSTGE. The complete CDR3 protein is CASSLQRLSTGELFF. The full variable domain, rest sourced from reference TRBV7-2 and TRBJ2-2, is GAGVSQSPSNKVTEKGKDVELRCDPISGHTALYWYRQSLGQGLEFLIYFQGNSAPDKSGLPSDRFSAERTGGSVSTLTIQRTQQEDSAVYLCASSLQRLSTGELFFGEGSRLTVL.

To note about this clone: With the read ending 3 residues before the CDR3 end, the germline J gene is used to fill in that end. V is TRBV7-6 and J is TRBJ2-1, with 12 positions matching TRBD2. V dropped 3 bases and J dropped 6; count of bases not matched to a gene: 3. CDR3 length: 15 residues. Germline loops: CDR1 SGHVS, CDR2 FNYEAQ. The CDR3 sequence is CASSFLTSGSNEQFF. CDR3 DNA, as far as it was read: TGTGCCAGCAGCTTTTTGACTAGCGGGAGCAATGAG.

On this clone itself: The read ends 3 residues early relative to the CDR3; the germline J gene fills the gap. The rearrangement links TRBV5-1 to TRBJ1-1; 8 positions match TRBD1. CDR3 length equals 14 residues. CDR1 and CDR2 (germline): SGHRS, YFSETQ. J gave up 1 base and V 8 bases, and 7 bases lay outside the gene matches. Here the CDR3 reads CASTQGEWNTEAFF. CDR3 bases read: TGCGCCAGTACACAGGGGGAATGGAACACTGAA.

With regard to this clone: The CDR3 is cut off 3 residues early in the read; its end comes from the germline J gene. This chain links TRBV7-2 with TRBJ2-4; TRBD2 matches at 11 bases. The CDR3 is 14 amino acids. CDR1 is SGHTA, CDR2 FQGNSA, per germline. The covered CDR3 bases are TGTGCCAGCAGCATCCTAGCGGGAGGTGGCGTT. Translating gives CASSILAGGGV. The whole CDR3 is CASSILAGGGVQYF.

To note about this clone: Mismatch with germline at one junction end may stem from a read error. The observed sequence ends 3 residues before the CDR3 terminus, with the missing tail filled in from the germline J gene. The rearrangement uses TRBV7-2 and TRBJ1-2, with a weak D call TRBD1 (6 bases). Per germline, CDR1 SGHTA and CDR2 FQGNSA. The CDR3 length is 14 residues. The CDR3 bases that were read are TGTGCCAGCAGGTTAGCGGGACACTCCTACGAC. It specifies CASRLAGHSYD. From start to end, the CDR3 is CASRLAGHSYDYTF.

Worth noting for this clone: The CDR3 end lies 3 residues beyond the end of the read and is filled in from the germline J gene. The rearrangement links TRBV6-1 to TRBJ2-3; 9 positions agree with TRBD2. This CDR3 contains 15 residues. The germline CDR1 and CDR2 sequences are MNHNS and SASEGT. The chain's CDR3 is CASSEPTGSGSSQYF. The CDR3 bases that were read are TGTGCCAGCAGTGAACCCACGGGTAGCGGGAGCTCG.

Of note for this clone: Coverage ceases 3 residues before the CDR3 finishes, and the germline J gene fills in the end. The chain recombines TRBV9 with TRBJ2-7; unclear D gene. Trimming removed 3 bases at V and 6 bases at J, with 13 bases between. Germline V gene lookup returns CDR1 SGDLS and CDR2 YYNGEE. There are 13 residues in the CDR3. The CDR3 bases that were read are TGTGCCAGCAGCGGGCCCGCGGAAGGCGAG. It translates to CASSGPAEGE. The entire CDR3 reads CASSGPAEGEQYF.

As concerns this clone: The read comes to an end 3 residues before the CDR3 does, leaving the germline J gene to fill in the end. This chain connects TRBV2 to TRBJ1-2; 9 bases are a match to TRBD1. The J segment lost 4 bases and the V segment lost 6 bases, leaving 9 bases of the junction unmatched. CDR1 is SNHLY, CDR2 FYNNEI, per germline. CDR3 length: 15 amino acids. The chain's CDR3 is CASRGGQGLAYGYTF. The CDR3 DNA, read in part, is TGTGCCAGCAGGGGGGGACAGGGATTAGCCTATGGC.

The DNA read from the CDR3 is TGCGCCAGCAGCTCAACAGGGATCACTAGCACAGATACG. Its translation is CASSSTGITSTDT. In full, the CDR3 reads CASSSTGITSTDTQYF. The chain recombines TRBV5-1 with TRBJ2-3, with D possibly being TRBD1 (6 bases). The read comes to an end 3 residues before the CDR3 does, leaving the germline J gene to fill in the end. The CDR3 covers 16 residues. V gave up 3 bases and J gave up 0 bases, with 14 bases separating them. The germline gives CDR1 SGHRS, CDR2 YFSETQ.

With regard to this clone: The CDR3 is cut off 3 residues early in the read; its end comes from the germline J gene. The chain is built from TRBV11-2 and TRBJ1-1; D uncertain. This CDR3 region has 14 residues. The V and J ends lost 11 bases and 4 bases respectively, with 20 bases between them. CDR1 and CDR2 (germline): SGHAT, FQNNGV. CDR3 amino acids: CARLGPALGTEAFF. The sequenced part of the CDR3 DNA is TGTGCCCGCTTGGGCCCCGCATTGGGCACTGAA.